The 3 T cell receptor beta chains given below trace back to one sample, sequenced in a study of spatial heterogeneity in lung cancer. Via MiXCR, TCRdb re-called the 5' RACE reads, giving one row per CDR3 protein. The table includes some 120,000 distinct CDR3 sequences, about 12% detected once. Time point specified: blood at routine non-recurrence follow-up after resection. Tumor, nontumor lung or frozen PBMC supplied whole RNA that was sequenced unsorted. This sample comprised PBMCs, obtained at follow-up. The receptors come from a male donor with early-stage non-small cell lung cancer.

This clonotype has ten or more counts. The V gene is TRBV9, the J gene TRBJ2-1, with 11 bases identical to TRBD2. The CDR3 has 15 amino acids. V lost 2 bases to trimming and J lost 9 bases; unmatched junction nucleotides: 7. Germline CDR1 reads SGDLS; CDR2 reads YYNGEE. The CDR3 sequence: CASSVLAGGQIEQFF. In DNA, the CDR3 is TGTGCCAGCAGCGTTCTAGCGGGGGGCCAGATTGAGCAGTTCTTC.

The rearrangement uses TRBV6-5 and TRBJ2-3, with D unclear. Germline V gene lookup returns CDR1 MNHEY and CDR2 SVGAGI. The CDR3 is 14 amino acids. V dropped 0 bases and J dropped 4 bases, with 8 bases sitting between them. CDR3 region: CASSYSPAADTQYF. The DNA of the CDR3 is TGTGCCAGCAGTTACTCCCCAGCCGCAGATACGCAGTATTTT.

The rearrangement joins TRBV20-1 to TRBJ2-2; 8 nucleotides agree with TRBD1. Germline V CDR1 and CDR2: DFQATT, SNEGSKA (reference sequence). Unmatched junction bases numbered 6, after V lost 4 bases and J lost 2 bases. The CDR3 is 15 amino acids. The CDR3 DNA is TGCAGTGCTACTGGGACAGGTTATAACACCGGGGAGCTGTTTTTT. The encoded protein is CSATGTGYNTGELFF.